Shown below are 20 T cell receptor beta chains from a single sample sequenced in a study of Ad26.COV2.S vaccination and SARS-CoV-2 variants. The assay was immunoSEQ multiplex PCR, and TCRdb's table has in-frame clones only and misses some. The sample lists 250,000 or so clones, around 88% occurring once. Treatment defined: roughly 18 received Ad26.COV2.S at low or high dose, single or two shots; about five received placebo; per-sample allocation not given. Sampling occurred on day 63 after the first vaccine or placebo injection. The sample was peripheral blood, taken in a trial of Ad26.COV2.S vaccine versus placebo. All receptors derive from a person between 18 and 59 years old who received the Ad26.COV2.S COVID-19 vaccine or a placebo.

The rearrangement joins TRBV19 to TRBJ1-5, with D perhaps TRBD1 (6 bases). The CDR3 contains 16 residues. Germline V gives CDR1 LNHDA, CDR2 SQIVND (reference sequence). V was pared by 8 bases and J by 3 bases, with 20 bases between. CDR3 nucleotide sequence: TGTGCCAGTCATCTGGAAGGACAGACCCCCAATCAGCCCCAGCATTTT. As protein: CASHLEGQTPNQPQHF. Complete variable domain (other parts from reference TRBV19 and TRBJ1-5): DGGITQSPKYLFRKEGQNVTLSCEQNLNHDAMYWYRQDPGQGLRLIYYSQIVNDFQKGDIAEGYSVSREKKESFPLTVTSAQKNPTAFYLCASHLEGQTPNQPQHFGDGTRLSIL.

V gene TRBV18 combines with J gene TRBJ1-1; D is possibly TRBD1 (5 bases). V dropped 0 bases and J dropped 3 bases, with 8 bases sitting between them. CDR1 KGHSH and CDR2 LQKENI come from the germline V gene. This CDR3 is built from 14 residues. CDR3 DNA: TGTGCCAGCTCACCACCGATGGGGGACACTGAAGCTTTCTTT. Protein: CASSPPMGDTEAFF.

This chain uses TRBV4-2 with TRBJ1-4, with D possibly being TRBD1 (5 bases). This CDR3 region has 16 residues. V was cut by 4 bases and J by 4 bases, with 16 bases left in between. CDR1 is LGHNA, CDR2 YNFKEQ, per germline. CDR3 amino acids: CASSPSSGTHNEKLFF. CDR3 sequence (DNA): TGTGCCAGCAGCCCCTCCTCCGGGACCCATAATGAAAAACTGTTTTTT.

The V call is TRBV13, the J call TRBJ2-1; 7 bases map to TRBD1. Germline loops: CDR1 PRHDT, CDR2 FYEKMQ (reference sequence). CDR3 length: 16 residues. The V segment lost 5 bases and the J segment 2 bases; nucleotides outside the gene matches: 9. CDR3 sequence (DNA): TGTGCCAGCAGCCCTAGTGGGACAGTTACCTACAATGAGCAGTTCTTC. Amino acid sequence: CASSPSGTVTYNEQFF.

This clone has just one count. This chain connects TRBV7-6 to TRBJ2-7; 7 bases line up with TRBD1. In germline, CDR1 is SGHVS, CDR2 FNYEAQ. The CDR3 runs to 15 residues. V gave up 5 bases and J gave up 2 bases; unmatched junction bases: 9. CDR3 nucleotide sequence: TGTGCCAGCAGCCCTACAGGGCAGGGGGCCTACGAGCAGTACTTC. As protein: CASSPTGQGAYEQYF.

This clone was found a few times. Here the CDR3 DNA reads TGTGCCAGCAGCTTGCGCCCGGGGGCAACTAATGAAAAACTGTTTTTT. Translated, it gives CASSLRPGATNEKLFF. The rearrangement links TRBV5-5 to TRBJ1-4; TRBD1 is a possible D gene (5 bases). The germline V gene encodes CDR1 SGHKS and CDR2 YYEKEE (reference sequence). The CDR3 runs 16 residues. Deletions cut 1 base from V and 0 bases from J, with 10 bases between.

The chain couples TRBV9 to TRBJ1-2; maybe TRBD1 (6 bases). The V gene lost 0 bases and the J gene lost 7 bases, with 13 bases spanning the gap. Looked up from germline, CDR1 is SGDLS and CDR2 is YYNGEE. This CDR3 is 14 amino acids long. CDR3 sequence reads: CASSVAGGAGGYTF. The CDR3 nucleotides read TGTGCCAGCAGCGTAGCTGGGGGGGCCGGTGGCTACACCTTC.

This chain joins TRBV7-9 and TRBJ2-4, with no clear D. Trimming took off 2 bases at V and 8 bases at J, with 10 bases between the two ends. The CDR3 has 13 residues. From germline, CDR1 is SEHNR and CDR2 FQNEAQ (reference sequence). The CDR3 sequence: CASSLRAGDIQYF. The CDR3 DNA reads as TGTGCCAGCAGCTTAAGGGCCGGAGACATTCAGTACTTC.

The rearrangement uses TRBV9 and TRBJ2-7; the D gene is possibly TRBD1 (6 bases). Trimming left V 4 bases short and J 2 bases short, with 16 bases between. Germline V gene data show CDR1 as SGDLS and CDR2 as YYNGEE. The CDR3 runs to 15 residues. This CDR3 is CASSPLSRQAYEQYF. DNA of the CDR3: TGTGCCAGCAGCCCTCTTTCGAGACAGGCCTACGAGCAGTACTTC.

This chain links TRBV5-1 with TRBJ2-5; a possible D gene is TRBD2 (6 bases). Germline CDR1 and CDR2: SGHRS and YFSETQ. CDR3 length: 14 amino acids. V was pared by 2 bases and J by 1 base, with 9 bases between. CDR3 protein: CASSFRGSQETQYF. In DNA, the CDR3 is TGCGCCAGCAGCTTCCGGGGGTCCCAAGAGACCCAGTACTTC.

The CDR3: CASSLELATYNEQFF. In DNA, the CDR3 is TGTGCCAGCAGCTTGGAGTTAGCGACTTACAATGAGCAGTTCTTC. This chain links TRBV5-4 with TRBJ2-1; D is possibly TRBD2 (5 bases). Trimming pared 0 bases from V and 4 bases from J, leaving 11 bases between. CDR1 and CDR2 (germline): SGHNT, YYREEE (reference sequence). There are 15 residues in the CDR3.

This clone appeared a single time. The V call is TRBV12-3 or TRBV12-4, the J call TRBJ1-2; TRBD1 might be the D (6 bases). The CDR3 totals 13 residues. Trimming removed 6 bases at V and 3 bases at J, with 11 bases between. CDR3: CASRPAGDYGYTF. As DNA, the CDR3 is TGTGCCAGCAGGCCCGCAGGGGACTATGGCTACACCTTC.

The chain recombines TRBV7-2 with TRBJ2-1; no firm D call. The CDR3 is 13 residues long. Germline V gene lookup returns CDR1 SGHTA and CDR2 FQGNSA. V lost 6 bases, J lost 6 bases, and 12 bases lay in between. The CDR3 DNA is TGTGCCAGCAGTTCGGACCACCCCAATGAGCAGTTCTTC. It specifies CASSSDHPNEQFF. Complete variable domain (other parts from reference TRBV7-2 and TRBJ2-1): GAGVSQSPSNKVTEKGKDVELRCDPISGHTALYWYRQSLGQGLEFLIYFQGNSAPDKSGLPSDRFSAERTGGSVSTLTIQRTQQEDSAVYLCASSSDHPNEQFFGPGTRLTVL.

This clone has a single count. The genes are TRBV30 and TRBJ1-1, with 7 bases fitting TRBD1. J gave up 0 bases and V 2 bases, and 6 bases lay outside the gene matches. The CDR3 is 15 amino acids. Germline V gives CDR1 GTSNPN, CDR2 SVGIG (reference sequence). The CDR3 loop is CAWSSGQNMNTEAFF. The CDR3 nucleotides are TGTGCCTGGAGTTCGGGACAGAATATGAACACTGAAGCTTTCTTT.

This clone occurred once. V and J are TRBV6-5 and TRBJ2-5, with D perhaps TRBD2 (7 bases). This CDR3 is built from 15 residues. Trimming left V 11 bases short and J 5 bases short, with 24 bases between. Germline CDR1 reads MNHEY; CDR2 reads SVGAGI. The CDR3 sequence: CACLNGGRATETQYF. CDR3 DNA sequence: TGTGCCTGCTTAAACGGGGGGCGGGCGACGGAGACCCAGTACTTC.

The chain recombines TRBV5-1 with TRBJ2-5; D call uncertain. V dropped 4 bases and J dropped 10 bases, with 20 bases sitting between them. This CDR3 has 14 residues. The germline gives CDR1 SGHRS, CDR2 YFSETQ. The CDR3 loop is CASSDGSPSEDQYF. CDR3 in DNA: TGCGCCAGCAGCGACGGCTCCCCGTCCGAGGACCAGTACTTC.

The genes are TRBV19 and TRBJ2-3, with D unclear. CDR3 length: 13 residues. With 6 bases removed from V and 3 bases from J, the gap between germline ends came to 10 bases. Germline V gene lookup returns CDR1 LNHDA and CDR2 SQIVND (reference sequence). The CDR3 DNA reads TGTGCCAGTAGACTAAAAAGTACAGATACGCAGTATTTT. Its protein is CASRLKSTDTQYF.

The chain joins TRBV6-5 to TRBJ1-6, with a weak D call TRBD1 (5 bases). The CDR3 covers 15 residues. V lost 5 bases, J lost 6 bases, and 14 bases lay in between. Germline CDR1 is MNHEY and CDR2 is SVGAGI. CDR3 loop: CASSPGTDLNSPLHF. The DNA of the CDR3 is TGTGCCAGCAGTCCCGGGACGGACCTTAATTCACCCCTCCACTTT.

This chain connects TRBV24-1 to TRBJ2-5; possibly TRBD1 for D (5 bases). This CDR3 is built from 13 residues. V dropped 4 bases and J dropped 10 bases, with 15 bases sitting between them. Germline CDR1 is KGHDR and CDR2 is SFDVKD. The CDR3 DNA reads as TGTGCCACCAGTGACCCCAGGGAAGGTAACCAGTACTTC. Protein product: CATSDPREGNQYF.

To note about this clone: One end of the junction is discordant with germline, which a read error may explain. The rearrangement uses TRBV7-7 and TRBJ2-2; D call uncertain. CDR1 is SSHAT and CDR2 is FNYEAQ in the germline V gene (reference sequence). The CDR3 consists of 14 residues. This CDR3 reads CASSLHTNTGELFF. Written as DNA, the CDR3 is TGTGCTAGCAGCCTACATACGAACACCGGGGAGCTGTTTTTT.